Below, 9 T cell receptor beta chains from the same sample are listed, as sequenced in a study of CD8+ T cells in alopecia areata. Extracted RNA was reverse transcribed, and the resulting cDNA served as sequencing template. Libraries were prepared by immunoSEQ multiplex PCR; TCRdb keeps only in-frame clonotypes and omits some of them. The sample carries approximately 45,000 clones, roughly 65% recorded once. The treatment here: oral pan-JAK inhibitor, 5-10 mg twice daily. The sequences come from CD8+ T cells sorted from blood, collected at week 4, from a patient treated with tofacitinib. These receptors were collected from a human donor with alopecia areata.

The CDR3 DNA sequence: TGTGCCAGCAGTTACTCGGGGGATCCCGGGGAGCTGTTTTTT. Translation gives CASSYSGDPGELFF. The J gene is TRBJ2-2, the V gene TRBV6-5; D possibly matches TRBD1 or TRBD2 (5 bases each). V was clipped by 0 bases and J by 6 bases, with 8 bases between them. Germline CDR1 and CDR2: MNHEY and SVGAGI. The CDR3 covers 14 residues.

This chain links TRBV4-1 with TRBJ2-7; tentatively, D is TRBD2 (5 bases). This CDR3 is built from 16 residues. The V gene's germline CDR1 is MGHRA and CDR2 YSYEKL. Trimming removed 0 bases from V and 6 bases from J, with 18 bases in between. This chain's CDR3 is CASSQDLASGGSEQYF. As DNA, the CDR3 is TGCGCCAGCAGCCAAGACCTGGCATCGGGTGGGAGCGAGCAGTACTTC.

The CDR3 DNA reads TGCAGCGTCTTCAGGGGCACTGAAGCTTTCTTT. Protein: CSVFRGTEAFF. The rearrangement links TRBV29-1 to TRBJ1-1; weak D call: TRBD1 (6 bases). Per the germline V gene, CDR1 is SQVTM and CDR2 is ANQGSEA. Trimming shortened V by 6 bases and J by 4 bases, and 9 bases separated the two germline ends. There are 11 residues in the CDR3. The full variable domain, completed using reference TRBV29-1 and TRBJ1-1, is SAVISQKPSRDICQRGTSLTIQCQVDSQVTMMFWYRQQPGQSLTLIATANQGSEATYESGFVIDKFPISRPNLTFSTLTVSNMSPEDSSIYLCSVFRGTEAFFGQGTRLTVV.

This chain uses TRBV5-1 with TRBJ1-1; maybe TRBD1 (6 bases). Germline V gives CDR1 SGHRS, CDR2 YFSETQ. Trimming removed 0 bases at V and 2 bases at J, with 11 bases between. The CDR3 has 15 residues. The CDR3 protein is CASSLDWGGNTEAFF. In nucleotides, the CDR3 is TGCGCCAGCAGCTTGGATTGGGGGGGCAACACTGAAGCTTTCTTT.

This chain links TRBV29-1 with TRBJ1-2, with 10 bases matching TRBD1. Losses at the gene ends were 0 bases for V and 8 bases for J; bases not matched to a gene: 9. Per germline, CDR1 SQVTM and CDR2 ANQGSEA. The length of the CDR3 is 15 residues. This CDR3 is CSVEEIVDRGLGYTF. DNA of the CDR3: TGCAGCGTTGAAGAAATAGTCGACAGGGGGCTAGGCTACACCTTC.

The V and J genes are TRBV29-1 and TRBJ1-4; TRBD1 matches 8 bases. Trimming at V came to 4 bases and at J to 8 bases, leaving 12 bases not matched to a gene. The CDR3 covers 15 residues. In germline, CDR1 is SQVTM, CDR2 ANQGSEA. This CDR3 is CSVAGLWTGNEKLFF. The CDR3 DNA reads TGCAGCGTTGCCGGTTTGTGGACAGGGAACGAAAAACTGTTTTTT.

The chain's CDR3 is CASSLGWGSTDTQYF. The CDR3 DNA sequence: TGTGCCAGCAGCTTGGGGTGGGGTAGCACAGATACGCAGTATTTT. The gene calls are TRBV5-6 and TRBJ2-3; the D is unclear. Trimming took 0 bases from V and 0 from J, leaving 8 bases between them. The CDR3 is made up of 15 amino acids. Germline lookup yields CDR1 SGHDT and CDR2 YYEEEE.

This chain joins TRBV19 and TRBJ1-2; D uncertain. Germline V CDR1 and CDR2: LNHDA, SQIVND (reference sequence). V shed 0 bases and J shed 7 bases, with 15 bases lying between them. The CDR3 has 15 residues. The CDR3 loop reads CASSIDPRGLSGYTF. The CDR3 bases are TGTGCCAGTAGTATAGATCCGAGAGGGTTGAGTGGCTACACCTTC.

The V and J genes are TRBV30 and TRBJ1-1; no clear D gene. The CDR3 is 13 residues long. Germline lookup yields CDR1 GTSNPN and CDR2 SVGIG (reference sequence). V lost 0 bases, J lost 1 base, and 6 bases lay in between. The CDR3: CAWSVSRNTEAFF. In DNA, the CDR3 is TGTGCCTGGAGTGTATCCAGGAACACTGAAGCTTTCTTT.